A selection of T cell receptor beta chains follows, all from one sample in a study of OX40 agonist ivuxolimab in advanced cancers. Method: immunoSEQ multiplex PCR; TCRdb's copy keeps in-frame clones and lacks some. The table has 90,000 to 100,000 clones, about 85% seen once. The sample in question was CD4+ or CD8+ T cells sorted from blood, obtained in a trial of the OX40 agonist ivuxolimab. These receptors originate from an adult with an advanced solid tumor such as melanoma, head and neck, liver or kidney cancer. Each CDR3 is given with its conserved first and last residue. Each record gives: clone size, D gene, J gene, V gene, CDR3 protein, CDR3 DNA. The D gene is left open where the match is weak. Not every row has a clone size; where given, it reads once, few, many or a size class.

- TRBD1 TRBJ2-2 TRBV28 CASSPGQVVTGELFF TGTGCCAGCAGTCCGGGACAGGTAGTCACCGGGGAGCTGTTTTTT
once - TRBJ2-5 TRBV5-6 CASSLRGGETQYF TGTGCCAGCAGCTTGCGGGGCGGGGAGACCCAGTACTTC
- - TRBJ2-1 TRBV11-1 CASSLGRGHYNEQFF TGTGCCAGCAGCTTAGGGCGGGGTCACTACAATGAGCAGTTCTTC
- TRBD2 TRBJ2-1 TRBV7-3 CASSQTSGSENEQFF TGTGCCAGCAGCCAGACTAGCGGGAGTGAGAATGAGCAGTTCTTC
- - TRBJ2-1 TRBV7-2 CASSFGRENEQFF TGTGCCAGCAGCTTCGGTCGGGAGAATGAGCAGTTCTTC
- - TRBJ2-2 TRBV15 CATSRVPGSGELFF TGTGCCACCAGCAGAGTGCCAGGGTCCGGGGAGCTGTTTTTT
- - TRBJ1-3 TRBV6-1 CASSAWIISGNTIYF TGTGCCAGCAGTGCTTGGATCATCTCTGGAAACACCATATATTTT
once - TRBJ2-5 TRBV18 CASSRAGQETQYF TGTGCCAGCTCTCGGGCAGGCCAAGAGACCCAGTACTTC
- TRBD1 TRBJ2-7 TRBV19 CASSIVGGGPYEQYF TGTGCCAGTAGTATAGTAGGGGGCGGTCCCTACGAGCAGTACTTC
- TRBD2 TRBJ2-3 TRBV19 CASSISLARTDTQYF TGTGCCAGTAGTATATCACTAGCGCGCACAGATACGCAGTATTTT
- - TRBJ2-1 TRBV27 CASSTTYGAKNEQFF TGTGCCAGCAGTACGACCTACGGGGCGAAAAATGAGCAGTTCTTC
- TRBD2 TRBJ2-5 TRBV14 CASSQASGRASAYF TGTGCCAGCAGCCAAGCTAGCGGGAGGGCCTCAGCGTACTTC
- - TRBJ2-1 TRBV9 CASSGGLDPNEQFF TGTGCCAGCAGCGGAGGTTTAGACCCCAATGAGCAGTTCTTC
- - TRBJ1-2 TRBV10-2 CASSESWQGPPSGYTF TGCGCCAGCAGTGAGTCTTGGCAGGGGCCTCCAAGCGGCTACACCTTC
once TRBD1 TRBJ2-3 TRBV27 CASTRRTGGPDTQYF TGTGCCAGCACTCGAAGGACAGGGGGCCCAGATACGCAGTATTTT
- - TRBJ1-6 TRBV4-2 CASSQDRSSSYNSPLHF TGTGCCAGCAGCCAAGACAGATCGAGCTCCTATAATTCACCCCTCCACTTT
few - TRBJ2-7 TRBV19 CASRRMATYEQYF TGTGCCAGTAGGAGGATGGCGACCTACGAGCAGTACTTC
- - TRBJ2-5 TRBV5-4 CASSTPTRQETQYF TGTGCCAGCTCGACCCCGACTCGCCAAGAGACCCAGTACTTC
few - TRBJ2-1 TRBV6-5 CASKQGFSEQFF TGTGCCAGCAAACAGGGTTTCAGTGAGCAGTTCTTC
once TRBD2 TRBJ2-1 TRBV5-4 CASSRGLAVDEQFF TGTGCCAGCAGCAGGGGACTAGCTGTCGATGAGCAGTTCTTC
- - TRBJ1-1 TRBV5-1 CASSFDLGGNTEAFF TGCGCCAGCAGCTTTGACTTAGGGGGTAACACTGAAGCTTTCTTT
- - TRBJ2-7 TRBV11-3 CASSLGPLVDEQYF TGTGCCAGCAGCTTAGGGCCGTTAGTGGACGAGCAGTACTTC
- - TRBJ1-1 TRBV7-9 CASSHPGRGNTEAFF TGTGCCAGCTCACACCCCGGGAGGGGTAACACTGAAGCTTTCTTT
- - TRBJ2-2 TRBV2 CASGDSGGTGELFF TGTGCCAGCGGGGACTCCGGCGGGACCGGGGAGCTGTTTTTT
- - TRBJ2-7 TRBV28 CASSLEGPEQYF TGTGCCAGCAGTTTAGAGGGGCCGGAGCAGTACTTC
- - TRBJ2-1 TRBV9 CASSVPSGPSNEQFF TGTGCCAGCAGCGTTCCGAGCGGCCCTTCCAATGAGCAGTTCTTC
once - TRBJ2-3 TRBV11-3 CASSTHRDTQYF TGTGCCAGCAGCACACATAGAGATACGCAGTATTTT
- - TRBJ2-1 TRBV28 CASSLSGQQNEQFF TGTGCCAGCAGTCTCTCCGGACAGCAAAATGAGCAGTTCTTC
once - TRBJ2-7 TRBV4-1 CASSPGGSYEQYF TGCGCCAGCAGCCCCGGTGGCTCCTACGAGCAGTACTTC
- - TRBJ2-7 TRBV30 CAWRASDSYEQYF TGTGCCTGGAGAGCATCTGACTCCTACGAGCAGTACTTC
- - TRBJ1-1 TRBV11-3 CASSPFLMGTEAFF TGTGCCAGCAGCCCCTTTTTGATGGGCACTGAAGCTTTCTTT
once - TRBJ1-5 TRBV4-1 CASSPRGTQGPQHF TGCGCCAGCAGCCCTCGGGGGACCCAGGGGCCCCAGCATTTT
once - TRBJ2-7 TRBV5-4 CASSSGTTYEQYF TGTGCCAGCAGTTCCGGGACAACCTACGAGCAGTACTTC
few - TRBJ2-3 TRBV27 CASSWGQYTDTQYF TGTGCCAGCAGTTGGGGGCAGTACACAGATACGCAGTATTTT
few TRBD2 TRBJ2-5 TRBV11-2 CASSTYSGMETQYF TGTGCCAGCAGCACATATAGCGGGATGGAGACCCAGTACTTC
- - TRBJ2-1 TRBV20-1 CSASDNEQFF TGCAGTGCCTCGGACAATGAGCAGTTCTTC
once - TRBJ2-7 TRBV28 CASSFSSPHEQYF TGTGCCAGCAGTTTCAGTAGTCCCCACGAGCAGTACTTC
once TRBD1 TRBJ2-2 TRBV6-1 CASSEPGQGSGELFF TGTGCCAGCAGTGAACCGGGACAGGGCTCCGGGGAGCTGTTTTTT
- - TRBJ2-1 TRBV7-9 CAFVPAQSYNEQFF TGTGCCTTCGTCCCCGCCCAATCCTACAATGAGCAGTTCTTC
- - TRBJ2-2 TRBV6-5 CASEKGTGELFF TGTGCCAGCGAAAAGGGCACCGGGGAGCTGTTTTTT
- TRBD2 TRBJ2-7 TRBV5-4 CASSPSPAGGGSEQYF TGTGCCAGCAGCCCGTCCCCAGCGGGAGGGGGCTCCGAGCAGTACTTC
- - TRBJ2-3 TRBV27 CANYTDTQYF TGTGCCAACTACACAGATACGCAGTATTTT
- - TRBJ1-1 TRBV4-3 CASSQSPGLTEAFF TGCGCCAGCAGCCAATCCCCGGGATTAACTGAAGCTTTCTTT
few - TRBJ2-5 TRBV7-8 CASSLVPGEGETQYF TGTGCCAGCAGCTTAGTACCGGGCGAGGGAGAGACCCAGTACTTC
- TRBD2 TRBJ2-4 TRBV6-1 CASSEIAGGLKNIQYF TGTGCCAGCAGTGAAATCGCGGGAGGCCTCAAAAACATTCAGTACTTC
- TRBD1 TRBJ1-6 TRBV4-3 CASSQEPPTGDNSPLHF TGCGCCAGCAGCCAAGAGCCGCCAACAGGGGATAATTCACCCCTCCACTTT
- - TRBJ2-2 TRBV19 CASSIWGLDTGELFF TGTGCCAGTAGTATATGGGGCTTAGACACCGGGGAGCTGTTTTTT
- - TRBJ2-2 TRBV13 CASSSLSLGGELFF TGTGCCAGCAGCTCCCTCTCCTTGGGCGGGGAGCTGTTTTTT
- - TRBJ2-1 TRBV10-2 CASGRVNNEQFF TGCGCCAGCGGCCGGGTCAACAATGAGCAGTTCTTC
few - TRBJ1-4 TRBV4-1 CASSDLGRNEKLFF TGCGCCAGCAGTGACTTGGGACGGAATGAAAAACTGTTTTTT
- - TRBJ2-5 TRBV7-8 CASSTRGRMTQYF TGTGCCAGCAGCACAAGGGGCCGAATGACCCAGTACTTC
- - TRBJ2-2 TRBV6-5 CASSPDAPRTGELFF TGTGCCAGCAGTCCCGATGCGCCCCGCACCGGGGAGCTGTTTTTT
- - TRBJ2-7 TRBV28 CASSLWERDEQYF TGTGCCAGCAGTTTATGGGAGAGGGACGAGCAGTACTTC
- TRBD1 TRBJ1-4 TRBV5-8 CASYGTDEKLFF TGTGCCAGCTATGGGACAGACGAAAAACTGTTTTTT
- - TRBJ2-1 TRBV7-9 CASSLEAGEQFF TGTGCCAGCAGCTTAGAGGCCGGAGAGCAGTTCTTC
- - TRBJ1-4 TRBV19 CASTETGTYNEKLFF TGTGCCAGTACAGAGACCGGGACCTACAATGAAAAACTGTTTTTT
- - TRBJ2-4 TRBV6-1 CASSPSRGIQYF TGTGCCAGCAGTCCTTCTCGGGGCATTCAGTACTTC